The sample holds a few counts of the clone carrying this TCR beta chain. No antigen is known for it. Trimming shortened V by 3 bases and J by 0 bases, and 12 bases separated the two germline ends. Germline loops: CDR1 GTSNPN, CDR2 SVGIG (reference sequence). The CDR3 extends over 14 amino acids. The data are from a study of cytomegalovirus exposure and HLA in healthy donors. Whole-study findings and limits: The study labeled around 160 TCR beta chains cytomegalovirus-associated.

Clones were sequenced by immunoSEQ multiplex PCR, and TCRdb holds only the in-frame ones, with some missing. This table has around 75,000 clones, around four fifths appearing once. The TCR was taken from a man aged 25-40 years in good health and CMV-seronegative. Sequenced: PBMCs. The genes are TRBV30 and TRBJ2-7, with a possible D match to TRBD1 (5 bases). Written as DNA, the CDR3 is TGTGCCTGGAGCCAGACGGACATCTCCTACGAGCAGTACTTC. This gives the protein CAWSQTDISYEQYF.